The 28 T cell receptor beta chains below all came from one sample that was sequenced in a study of shared clonotypes between healthy human individuals. The protocol was immunoSEQ multiplex PCR, while the TCRdb copy is restricted to in-frame clones and leaves out a portion. The profile shows roughly 2.5 million clones, just over 90% of them singletons. Sequencing was carried out using naive CD4+ T cells sorted from blood. Subset indicated: CD45RA+ positively selected. These receptors were obtained from a man younger than 30 in good health.

This chain connects TRBV7-9 to TRBJ2-3; the match to TRBD1 covers 7 bases. This CDR3 comprises 16 residues. Trimming at V came to 5 bases and at J to 1 base, leaving 9 bases not matched to a gene. CDR1 is SEHNR and CDR2 is FQNEAQ in the germline V gene (reference sequence). The CDR3 region is CASSPKLGQGTDTQYF. The CDR3 DNA reads TGTGCCAGCAGCCCGAAACTAGGACAGGGCACAGATACGCAGTATTTT.

This clone was observed a handful of times. This rearrangement joins TRBV7-9 to TRBJ1-1; D might be TRBD1 (5 bases). There are 11 residues in the CDR3. The germline V gene encodes CDR1 SEHNR and CDR2 FQNEAQ (reference sequence). V lost 5 bases and J 9 bases, leaving 10 bases between the germline ends. The CDR3 DNA reads TGTGCCAGCAGCACCTTGGGGCAAGCTTTCTTT. Amino acid sequence: CASSTLGQAFF.

J is TRBJ2-3 and V is TRBV7-2; the D is unclear. Trimming removed 8 bases from V and 4 bases from J, with 7 bases in between. This CDR3 contains 11 residues. Germline-derived CDR1 and CDR2 are SGHTA and FQGNSA. The CDR3 reads CASALADTQYF. CDR3 sequence (DNA): TGTGCCAGCGCCCTTGCAGATACGCAGTATTTT. Looking up the rest from reference TRBV7-2 and TRBJ2-3 gives the full variable domain: GAGVSQSPSNKVTEKGKDVELRCDPISGHTALYWYRQSLGQGLEFLIYFQGNSAPDKSGLPSDRFSAERTGGSVSTLTIQRTQQEDSAVYLCASALADTQYFGPGTRLTVL.

This chain uses TRBV28 with TRBJ2-7, with D tentatively TRBD2 (5 bases). Trimming shortened V by 1 base and J by 2 bases, and 27 bases separated the two germline ends. This CDR3 has 20 amino acids. Germline assignment: CDR1 MDHEN and CDR2 SYDVKM. The CDR3 nucleotides are TGTGCCAGCAGTTTATCGTTCCTCCTGCAGAAGAACGGGAATCCCTACGAGCAGTACTTC. As protein: CASSLSFLLQKNGNPYEQYF.

This sequence joins TRBV5-4 and TRBJ2-5; D could derive from TRBD1 or TRBD2 (6 bases each). The V and J ends lost 1 base and 2 bases respectively, with 15 bases between them. Germline assignment: CDR1 SGHNT and CDR2 YYREEE (reference sequence). The CDR3 spans 16 residues. In DNA form, the CDR3 reads TGTGCCAGCAGCTTGTTGGAGGAGGGGACACAAGAGACCCAGTACTTC. The encoded protein is CASSLLEEGTQETQYF. Using reference TRBV5-4 and TRBJ2-5 for the parts outside the CDR3, the full variable domain is ETGVTQSPTHLIKTRGQQVTLRCSSQSGHNTVSWYQQALGQGPQFIFQYYREEENGRGNFPPRFSGLQFPNYSSELNVNALELDDSALYLCASSLLEEGTQETQYFGPGTRLLVL.

V usage is TRBV27 and J usage is TRBJ2-7; D is perhaps TRBD1 (5 bases). This CDR3 is 13 amino acids long. Between the trimmed V and J ends, which lost 5 bases and 6 bases, there was a span of 14 bases. CDR1 and CDR2 from the germline V gene are MNHEY and SMNVEV (reference sequence). The CDR3 coding sequence is TGTGCCAGCAGTACCAGGACAATAGGCGAGCAGTACTTC. Encoded protein: CASSTRTIGEQYF.

The chain couples TRBV27 to TRBJ1-1; the match to TRBD1 covers 10 bases. The CDR3 covers 16 residues. Germline CDR1 reads MNHEY; CDR2 reads SMNVEV (reference sequence). With V trimmed by 5 bases and J by 1 base, 7 bases remained unmatched. DNA of the CDR3: TGTGCCAGCAGTCATCCGACAGGGGGCCCGAACACTGAAGCTTTCTTT. It yields the protein CASSHPTGGPNTEAFF.

CDR3 DNA sequence: TGTGCCAGCAGTGCCTCGGACAGGGGGAACTATGGCTACACCTTC. Translated, it gives CASSASDRGNYGYTF. The gene calls are TRBV2 and TRBJ1-2; TRBD1 aligns across 10 bases. V was clipped by 4 bases and J by 2 bases; unmatched bases: 4. The CDR3 covers 15 residues. Germline V lookup: CDR1 SNHLY, CDR2 FYNNEI.

V is TRBV7-9 and J is TRBJ1-4, with 8 bases identical to TRBD1. Unmatched junction bases numbered 6, after V lost 3 bases and J lost 3 bases. Looked up from germline, CDR1 is SEHNR and CDR2 is FQNEAQ (reference sequence). CDR3 length: 16 residues. The CDR3 coding sequence is TGTGCCAGCAGCTTTGGACAGGGCTATGCTAATGAAAAACTGTTTTTT. Its translation is CASSFGQGYANEKLFF.

The CDR3 is CASSLDRASGRQGYNEQFF. In nucleotides, the CDR3 is TGTGCCAGCAGCTTAGATCGCGCTAGCGGGAGGCAAGGATACAATGAGCAGTTCTTC. The V gene is TRBV11-2, the J gene TRBJ2-1; 11 positions match TRBD2. Germline V lookup: CDR1 SGHAT, CDR2 FQNNGV. V shed 0 bases, J shed 4 bases, and the junction held 11 bases outside the gene matches. The CDR3 length is 19 residues.

The genes are TRBV10-3 and TRBJ1-1; TRBD1 is a possible D gene (6 bases). The CDR3 is 11 amino acids. Germline assignment: CDR1 ENHRY and CDR2 SYGVKD. V was clipped by 6 bases and J by 7 bases, with 9 bases between them. The CDR3 nucleotides are TGTGCCATCAGCAGGGGTAATGAAGCTTTCTTT. This encodes CAISRGNEAFF.

This rearrangement joins TRBV19 to TRBJ1-6; weak D call: TRBD1 (5 bases). The V and J ends lost 7 bases and 6 bases respectively, with 13 bases between them. The CDR3 is made up of 14 amino acids. Per germline, CDR1 LNHDA and CDR2 SQIVND (reference sequence). The CDR3 is CASTIGGVNSPLHF. CDR3 coding DNA: TGTGCCAGTACCATTGGAGGGGTTAATTCACCCCTCCACTTT.

V gene TRBV19 combines with J gene TRBJ1-3; D unclear. V was clipped by 7 bases and J by 0 bases, with 10 bases between them. CDR1 and CDR2 (germline): LNHDA, SQIVND (reference sequence). The CDR3 length is 14 residues. CDR3 bases: TGTGCCAGTAAGGAAACCCCCTCTGGAAACACCATATATTTT. It is translated as CASKETPSGNTIYF.

This clone is a singleton in its sample. Here the CDR3 reads CASSLAESSKNEQFF. For the CDR3, the DNA is TGCGCCAGCAGCTTGGCCGAGTCTTCAAAGAATGAGCAGTTCTTC. The chain is built from TRBV5-1 and TRBJ2-1; D call uncertain. Trimming left V 0 bases short and J 7 bases short, with 14 bases between. CDR1 is SGHRS and CDR2 is YFSETQ in the germline V gene. The CDR3 is made up of 15 amino acids. The whole variable domain, filled in from reference TRBV5-1 and TRBJ2-1, reads KAGVTQTPRYLIKTRGQQVTLSCSPISGHRSVSWYQQTPGQGLQFLFEYFSETQRNKGNFPGRFSGRQFSNSRSEMNVSTLELGDSALYLCASSLAESSKNEQFFGPGTRLTVL.

The CDR3 loop is CASSFRSGYTF. The CDR3 bases are TGTGCCAGCAGCTTCAGAAGTGGCTACACCTTC. This sequence joins TRBV11-2 and TRBJ1-2; D is undetermined. CDR3 size: 11 residues. V was trimmed by 3 bases and J by 7 bases, leaving 6 bases between them. Germline V gene lookup returns CDR1 SGHAT and CDR2 FQNNGV.

The CDR3: CASSYRGTGQYGYTF. The CDR3 DNA reads TGTGCCAGCAGTTACCGTGGGACAGGGCAATATGGCTACACCTTC. V usage is TRBV6-6 and J usage is TRBJ1-2, with 9 bases aligning to TRBD1. CDR1 and CDR2 (germline): MNHNY, SVGAGI (reference sequence). This CDR3 spans 15 amino acids. V trimming: 2 bases; J trimming: 5 bases; junction bases outside the gene matches: 6.

The gene calls are TRBV6-5 and TRBJ1-4; D remains unclear. V lost 8 bases, J lost 8 bases, and 12 bases lay in between. This CDR3 comprises 12 residues. Germline V gives CDR1 MNHEY, CDR2 SVGAGI. The CDR3 protein is CASGDDGEKLFF. CDR3 DNA sequence: TGTGCCAGCGGTGATGATGGAGAAAAACTGTTTTTT.

This clone was seen only once. The V gene is TRBV18, the J gene TRBJ1-1, with D perhaps matching TRBD1 (6 bases). Trimming left V 7 bases short and J 4 bases short, with 16 bases between. This CDR3 is built from 14 residues. In germline, CDR1 is KGHSH, CDR2 LQKENI. CDR3 loop: CASLNREGTTEAFF. Here the CDR3 DNA reads TGTGCCAGCTTAAACAGGGAGGGGACCACTGAAGCTTTCTTT. Filled out from reference TRBV18 and TRBJ1-1, the complete variable domain reads NAGVMQNPRHLVRRRGQEARLRCSPMKGHSHVYWYRQLPEEGLKFMVYLQKENIIDESGMPKERFSAEFPKEGPSILRIQQVVRGDSAAYFCASLNREGTTEAFFGQGTRLTVV.

The chain has TRBV4-3 and TRBJ2-5; the D gene is possibly TRBD1 (6 bases). This CDR3 region has 16 residues. The germline V and J ends were trimmed by 1 base and 1 base, with 13 bases remaining between them. Germline CDR1 reads LGHNA; CDR2 reads YSLEER. The CDR3 DNA is TGCGCCAGCAGCCAAGTGGGCAGGGGCGCCCAAGAGACCCAGTACTTC. Protein product: CASSQVGRGAQETQYF.

The V and J genes are TRBV13 and TRBJ1-6, with TRBD1 as a possible D gene (5 bases). Germline V gene sequence: CDR1 PRHDT, CDR2 FYEKMQ (reference sequence). The CDR3 runs to 16 residues. Trimming cost V 5 bases and J 1 base, with 12 bases left between them. The CDR3 DNA reads TGTGCCAGCAGCAGGGACCTCGGATCCTATAATTCACCCCTCCACTTT. Translated, it gives CASSRDLGSYNSPLHF. Looking up the rest from reference TRBV13 and TRBJ1-6 gives the full variable domain: AAGVIQSPRHLIKEKRETATLKCYPIPRHDTVYWYQQGPGQDPQFLISFYEKMQSDKGSIPDRFSAQQFSDYHSELNMSSLELGDSALYFCASSRDLGSYNSPLHFGNGTRLTVT.

The chain is built from TRBV5-1 and TRBJ2-5; TRBD1 might be the D (6 bases). The V gene's germline CDR1 is SGHRS and CDR2 YFSETQ. Trimming cost V 0 bases and J 5 bases, with 14 bases left between them. There are 15 residues in the CDR3. The CDR3 nucleotides read TGCGCCAGCAGCTTGGCCTCTTGGGGGCGGGAGACCCAGTACTTC. Its translation: CASSLASWGRETQYF.

V and J are TRBV4-3 and TRBJ2-3, with D perhaps assigned TRBD1 or TRBD2 (5 bases each). V was shortened by 4 bases and J by 2 bases, with 16 bases between the two germline ends. CDR1 LGHNA and CDR2 YSLEER come from the germline V gene. This CDR3 region has 16 residues. The CDR3 DNA reads TGCGCCAGCAGCCGGGACCCTTCACCCTCCACAGATACGCAGTATTTT. It codes for CASSRDPSPSTDTQYF.

V usage is TRBV2 and J usage is TRBJ1-1; 8 bases line up with TRBD1. Germline loops: CDR1 SNHLY, CDR2 FYNNEI. This CDR3 is 14 amino acids long. Trimming took 6 bases from V and 7 from J; bases not matched to a gene: 10. The CDR3 here is CASSEDRASYEAFF. The DNA for the CDR3 is TGTGCCAGCAGCGAGGACAGGGCCAGCTATGAAGCTTTCTTT.

The V gene is TRBV7-6, the J gene TRBJ2-1; D gene unclear. Germline V gene data show CDR1 as SGHVS and CDR2 as FNYEAQ. This CDR3 contains 15 residues. V was clipped by 5 bases and J by 3 bases, with 14 bases between them. CDR3 DNA: TGTGCCAGCAGCCCGGCGCGAGCGAACTACAATGAGCAGTTCTTC. Its protein is CASSPARANYNEQFF.

This chain links TRBV9 with TRBJ1-3, with D possibly being TRBD1 (5 bases). Germline V gives CDR1 SGDLS, CDR2 YYNGEE. Between the trimmed V and J ends, which lost 3 bases and 0 bases, there was a span of 10 bases. The CDR3 runs 15 residues. The CDR3 nucleotides are TGTGCCAGCAGCGGGGACCGTTACTCTGGAAACACCATATATTTT. Translated, it gives CASSGDRYSGNTIYF.

There are a few counts of this clone. V is TRBV27 and J is TRBJ1-4; perhaps TRBD1 as D (5 bases). Germline CDR1 is MNHEY and CDR2 is SMNVEV (reference sequence). V dropped 5 bases and J dropped 7 bases, with 17 bases sitting between them. The length of the CDR3 is 15 residues. CDR3 nucleotide sequence: TGTGCCAGCAGTGACCTCGGGAGGGGACGTGAAAAACTGTTTTTT. Its protein is CASSDLGRGREKLFF.

This chain links TRBV5-1 with TRBJ2-2; D might be TRBD1 (6 bases). The germline V and J ends were trimmed by 5 bases and 6 bases, with 14 bases remaining between them. This CDR3 region has 14 residues. Germline V gene data show CDR1 as SGHRS and CDR2 as YFSETQ. The CDR3 loop reads CASRVEGGAGELFF. In nucleotides, the CDR3 is TGCGCCAGCAGGGTTGAAGGGGGAGCCGGGGAGCTGTTTTTT.

The chain combines TRBV11-2 with TRBJ1-2; D might be TRBD1 (5 bases). Germline V gene lookup returns CDR1 SGHAT and CDR2 FQNNGV. The length of the CDR3 is 15 residues. Trimming stripped 3 bases from V and 0 bases from J, with 11 bases between. The CDR3 reads CASSLAGRANYGYTF. CDR3 sequence (DNA): TGTGCCAGCAGCTTGGCAGGGCGAGCTAACTATGGCTACACCTTC.